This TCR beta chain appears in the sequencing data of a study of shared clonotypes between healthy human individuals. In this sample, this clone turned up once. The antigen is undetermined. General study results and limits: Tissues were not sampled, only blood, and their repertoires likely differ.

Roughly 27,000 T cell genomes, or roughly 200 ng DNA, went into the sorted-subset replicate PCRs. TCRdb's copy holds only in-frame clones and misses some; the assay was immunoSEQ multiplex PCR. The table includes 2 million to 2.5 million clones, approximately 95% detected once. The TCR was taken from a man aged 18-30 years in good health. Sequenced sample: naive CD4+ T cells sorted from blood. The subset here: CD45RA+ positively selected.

For the CDR3, the DNA is TGTGCCAGCAGCCCCCTAGCGGGGGGGCCTCTGGGAGATACGCAGTATTTT. It encodes CASSPLAGGPLGDTQYF. This chain uses TRBV4-2 with TRBJ2-3, with TRBD2 matching over 12 bases. The CDR3 spans 17 residues. The junction had 10 bases not matched to a gene; V was cut back by 4 bases and J by 5 bases. Per germline, CDR1 LGHNA and CDR2 YNFKEQ.